The 26 T cell receptor beta chains given below trace back to one sample, sequenced in a study of early T cells in non-severe SARS-CoV-2 infection. TCRdb re-called the 5' RACE reads through MiXCR, storing one row per CDR3 protein. The sample holds about 45,000 distinct CDR3 sequences, 11% seen once. Sequencing was performed on whole blood. Receptors originate from an adult who was a healthcare worker with PCR-confirmed SARS-CoV-2 infection or an uninfected control (not recorded which).

This sequence joins TRBV9 and TRBJ2-3, with 13 bases matching TRBD2. V lost 3 bases and J lost 1; bases outside the gene matches: 5. In germline, CDR1 is SGDLS, CDR2 YYNGEE. The CDR3 contains 17 residues. CDR3 sequence (DNA): TGTGCCAGCAGCGGAACTAGCGGGAGGGCCGGCACAGATACGCAGTATTTT. This encodes CASSGTSGRAGTDTQYF.

This clonotype showed up many times. The J gene is TRBJ2-7, the V gene TRBV7-2, with D possibly being TRBD2 (6 bases). Germline V gene sequence: CDR1 SGHTA, CDR2 FQGNSA. This CDR3 is 16 amino acids long. V was trimmed by 1 base and J by 0 bases, leaving 13 bases between them. CDR3 sequence: CASSLVGGGISYEQYF. The CDR3 DNA sequence: TGTGCCAGCAGCTTAGTGGGGGGAGGCATCTCCTACGAGCAGTACTTC.

The table lists this clonotype with many counts. The rearrangement links TRBV25-1 to TRBJ1-2; D is uncertain. V shed 3 bases and J shed 8 bases, with 19 bases lying between them. The CDR3 is 15 residues long. The V gene's germline CDR1 is MGHDK and CDR2 SYGVNS. CDR3 loop: CASSENQVEGSGYTF. The CDR3 bases are TGTGCCAGCAGTGAGAATCAGGTGGAAGGGAGCGGCTACACCTTC.

The chain combines TRBV7-9 with TRBJ1-4; tentatively, D is TRBD1 (5 bases). This CDR3 comprises 15 residues. Trimming removed 5 bases at V and 2 bases at J, with 12 bases between. The V gene's germline CDR1 is SEHNR and CDR2 FQNEAQ (reference sequence). As DNA, the CDR3 is TGTGCCAGCAGCCAGGGACGGCAGACTAATGAAAAACTGTTTTTT. Protein sequence: CASSQGRQTNEKLFF.

This clonotype was detected many times. V usage is TRBV28 and J usage is TRBJ2-1; 8 bases match TRBD1. J lost 8 bases, V lost 5 bases, and 14 bases had no gene match. From germline, CDR1 is MDHEN and CDR2 SYDVKM. CDR3 length: 16 amino acids. The CDR3 here is CASSTMDRVGNYEQFF. The CDR3 nucleotides are TGTGCCAGCAGTACGATGGACAGGGTAGGAAACTATGAGCAGTTCTTC.

This clonotype was seen at least ten times. The chain is built from TRBV29-1 and TRBJ1-2, with D unclear. The CDR3 is 13 amino acids. The V gene lost 2 bases and the J gene lost 4 bases, with 11 bases spanning the gap. Per the germline V gene, CDR1 is SQVTM and CDR2 is ANQGSEA. The CDR3 region has the DNA TGCAGCGTTGAATTATACGGCTCCTATGGCTACACCTTC. Translated, it gives CSVELYGSYGYTF.

This clonotype was counted many times. This sequence joins TRBV6-5 and TRBJ1-5, with D perhaps TRBD1 (6 bases). V was pared by 8 bases and J by 5 bases, with 13 bases between. CDR1 is MNHEY, CDR2 SVGAGI, per germline. This CDR3 has 13 residues. The CDR3 region has the DNA TGTGCCAGCTCTATGGGGGCGCATCAGCCCCAGCATTTT. The encoded protein is CASSMGAHQPQHF.

This clonotype was observed a few times. The chain joins TRBV20-1 to TRBJ2-7, with D tentatively TRBD1 or TRBD2 (5 bases each). Germline CDR1 and CDR2: DFQATT and SNEGSKA (reference sequence). This CDR3 region has 13 residues. The germline V and J ends were trimmed by 3 bases and 4 bases, with 13 bases remaining between them. CDR3 DNA: TGCAGTGCTAGGGGGGAGAGAGATTACGAGCAGTACTTC. The encoded protein is CSARGERDYEQYF.

This clonotype was found a few times. This chain joins TRBV2 and TRBJ2-5; TRBD1 might be the D (5 bases). CDR1 SNHLY and CDR2 FYNNEI come from the germline V gene. V lost 1 base, J lost 14 bases, and 11 bases lay in between. The CDR3 contains 11 residues. The CDR3 region is CASSEEVGVYF. In nucleotides, the CDR3 is TGTGCCAGCAGTGAAGAAGTAGGGGTATACTTC.

This clonotype occurred many times. The chain couples TRBV7-2 to TRBJ2-7; D gene uncertain. The germline gives CDR1 SGHTA, CDR2 FQGNSA. V was shortened by 4 bases and J by 3 bases, with 10 bases between the two germline ends. The CDR3 is 13 amino acids. The CDR3 sequence is CASSSYLDYEQYF. CDR3 in DNA: TGTGCCAGCAGCTCGTATCTGGACTACGAGCAGTACTTC. Variable domain in full (rest from reference TRBV7-2 and TRBJ2-7): GAGVSQSPSNKVTEKGKDVELRCDPISGHTALYWYRQSLGQGLEFLIYFQGNSAPDKSGLPSDRFSAERTGGSVSTLTIQRTQQEDSAVYLCASSSYLDYEQYFGPGTRLTVT.

This clonotype showed up just a few times. This rearrangement joins TRBV2 to TRBJ1-3, with a weak D call TRBD1 (5 bases). Germline V gives CDR1 SNHLY, CDR2 FYNNEI. CDR3 length equals 15 residues. Trimming stripped 2 bases from V and 3 bases from J, with 11 bases between. The DNA of the CDR3 is TGTGCCAGCAGTGAACGGGGCCTGATTGGAAACACCATATATTTT. Its translation is CASSERGLIGNTIYF.

The CDR3 nucleotides are TGCAGTGCTAGAGACCCTCCGGGACTAGTTAAGGAGTTCTTC. Residues: CSARDPPGLVKEFF. J is TRBJ2-1 and V is TRBV20-1; TRBD2 matches 8 bases. The CDR3 loop spans 14 amino acids. V was clipped by 0 bases and J by 14 bases; unmatched bases: 12. From germline, CDR1 is DFQATT and CDR2 SNEGSKA (reference sequence).

In its sample, this clonotype was seen a few times. CDR3 bases: TGTGCCAGCAGCCCGGGACTAGCGGGAGATGAGCAGTTCTTC. Encoded protein: CASSPGLAGDEQFF. The chain carries TRBV7-3 and TRBJ2-1; 14 positions agree with TRBD2. The trim removed 5 bases at V and 8 bases at J, leaving 2 bases unmatched. The CDR3 covers 14 residues. CDR1 and CDR2 (germline): SGHTA, FQGTGA.

This clonotype was counted many times. The rearrangement joins TRBV20-1 to TRBJ2-7, with 7 bases aligning to TRBD2. After removal of 6 bases from V and 0 bases from J, the junction contained 8 bases not matched to a gene. Germline CDR1 and CDR2: DFQATT and SNEGSKA (reference sequence). The CDR3 spans 14 residues. CDR3 protein: CSAPSGTNSYEQYF. Written as DNA, the CDR3 is TGCAGTGCGCCCTCCGGGACTAACTCCTACGAGCAGTACTTC.

In its sample, this clonotype was seen a few times. J is TRBJ2-7 and V is TRBV30; D is uncertain. The CDR3 spans 13 residues. Trimming left V 1 base short and J 0 bases short, with 7 bases between. Germline CDR1 is GTSNPN and CDR2 is SVGIG (reference sequence). The CDR3 DNA reads as TGTGCCTGGAGTGACCCTACCTCCTACGAGCAGTACTTC. Its translation is CAWSDPTSYEQYF. The complete variable domain, with remaining parts taken from reference TRBV30 and TRBJ2-7, reads SQTIHQWPATLVQPVGSPLSLECTVEGTSNPNLYWYRQAAGRGLQLLFYSVGIGQISSEVPQNLSASRPQDRQFILSSKKLLLSDSGFYLCAWSDPTSYEQYFGPGTRLTVT.

The V call is TRBV7-8, the J call TRBJ1-1; 7 positions match TRBD1. Trimming removed 2 bases from V and 3 bases from J; junction bases left unmatched: 6. CDR1 and CDR2 from the germline V gene are SGHVS and FQNEAQ. The CDR3 is 15 residues long. The CDR3 nucleotides are TGTGCCAGCAGCTTAAAAAGGGGGCCTGACACTGAAGCTTTCTTT. Its protein product is CASSLKRGPDTEAFF.

There are a few counts of this clonotype. The chain couples TRBV28 to TRBJ1-4; perhaps TRBD1 as D (5 bases). The length of the CDR3 is 14 residues. The germline V gene encodes CDR1 MDHEN and CDR2 SYDVKM. V gave up 7 bases and J gave up 4 bases, with 13 bases separating them. CDR3 DNA: TGTGCCAGCAATACGTATCAGGGTAATGAAAAACTGTTTTTT. This gives the protein CASNTYQGNEKLFF.

This clonotype was observed at least ten times. The rearrangement uses TRBV28 and TRBJ1-2, with unresolved D. From germline, CDR1 is MDHEN and CDR2 SYDVKM. The V end was cut by 10 bases, the J end by 4 bases, with 13 bases between. There are 12 residues in the CDR3. CDR3 protein: CATSYSGYGYTF. The CDR3 coding sequence is TGTGCCACCTCATATTCTGGCTATGGCTACACCTTC.

V usage is TRBV6-2 or TRBV6-3 and J usage is TRBJ2-5; tentatively, D is TRBD1 (6 bases). The CDR3 totals 17 residues. Germline-derived CDR1 and CDR2 are MNHEY and SVGEGT. V was clipped by 0 bases and J by 0 bases, with 14 bases between them. In DNA, the CDR3 is TGTGCCAGCAGTTACTCCACTGGACAGTCTCACCAAGAGACCCAGTACTTC. Translating gives CASSYSTGQSHQETQYF.

This clonotype has a count of ten or more. The chain links TRBV12-3 or TRBV12-4 to TRBJ2-5; 8 bases align to TRBD1. Unmatched junction bases numbered 2, after V lost 4 bases and J lost 1 base. This CDR3 is built from 14 residues. CDR3 residues: CASSWGQAQETQYF. CDR3 nucleotide sequence: TGTGCCAGCAGTTGGGGACAGGCCCAAGAGACCCAGTACTTC.

For this clonotype: A much more abundant neighbour one base away suggests this may be a read error. The chain combines TRBV7-2 with TRBJ1-1, with no clear D. The V end lost 5 bases, the J end lost 1 base, and 17 bases lay between the germline ends. This CDR3 has 16 residues. The germline gives CDR1 SGHTA, CDR2 FQGNSA. DNA for the CDR3: TGTACCAGCAGCCATCTCTCGGTAATCCCGAACACTGAAGCTTTCTTT. Its translation is CTSSHLSVIPNTEAFF. Full variable domain (remainder filled in from reference TRBV7-2 and TRBJ1-1): GAGVSQSPSNKVTEKGKDVELRCDPISGHTALYWYRQSLGQGLEFLIYFQGNSAPDKSGLPSDRFSAERTGGSVSTLTIQRTQQEDSAVYLCTSSHLSVIPNTEAFFGQGTRLTVV.

This clonotype was seen many times. This chain uses TRBV28 with TRBJ2-2; D tentatively fits TRBD1 or TRBD2 (5 bases each). V was trimmed by 8 bases and J by 5 bases, leaving 15 bases between them. The CDR3 spans 14 residues. Germline V lookup: CDR1 MDHEN, CDR2 SYDVKM. The DNA of the CDR3 is TGTGCCAGCCTGCCAGAGGGGTATACCGGGGAGCTGTTTTTT. Its protein is CASLPEGYTGELFF.

This clonotype was detected ten times or more. An end of the junction does not agree with germline; a read error may underlie this. The chain uses TRBV7-6 and TRBJ1-3, with D unclear. The CDR3 extends over 14 amino acids. Looked up from germline, CDR1 is SGHVS and CDR2 is FNYEAQ. CDR3 region: CASSHGDSENTIYF. The CDR3 nucleotides are TGTGCCAGCAGTCACGGAGACTCTGAAAACACCATATATTTT. Complete variable domain (other parts from reference TRBV7-6 and TRBJ1-3): GAGVSQSPRYKVTKRGQDVALRCDPISGHVSLYWYRQALGQGPEFLTYFNYEAQQDKSGLPNDRFSAERPEGSISTLTIQRTEQRDSAMYRCASSHGDSENTIYFGEGSWLTVV.

There are many counts of this clonotype. The rearrangement joins TRBV29-1 to TRBJ2-7, with unresolved D. The CDR3 contains 9 residues. Germline V gene data show CDR1 as SQVTM and CDR2 as ANQGSEA. For the CDR3, the DNA is TGCACATGGCCGGACGAGCAGTACTTC. Translation gives CTWPDEQYF.

The sample holds many counts of this clonotype. The chain is built from TRBV7-2 and TRBJ2-7; 8 bases are shared with TRBD1. CDR3 length: 14 residues. V was clipped by 1 base and J by 5 bases; unmatched bases: 4. CDR1 is SGHTA and CDR2 is FQGNSA in the germline V gene. The CDR3: CASSLVTGEHEQYF. The CDR3 DNA follows: TGTGCCAGCAGCTTAGTGACAGGGGAACACGAGCAGTACTTC.

Ten or more counts support this clonotype. The chain carries TRBV29-1 and TRBJ2-3, with 10 bases fitting TRBD2. Germline V CDR1 and CDR2: SQVTM, ANQGSEA. This CDR3 is built from 13 residues. J was trimmed by 0 bases and V by 6 bases; bases with no gene match: 0. The CDR3 reads CSVTSGSTDTQYF. The CDR3 DNA follows: TGCAGCGTGACTAGCGGGAGCACAGATACGCAGTATTTT.